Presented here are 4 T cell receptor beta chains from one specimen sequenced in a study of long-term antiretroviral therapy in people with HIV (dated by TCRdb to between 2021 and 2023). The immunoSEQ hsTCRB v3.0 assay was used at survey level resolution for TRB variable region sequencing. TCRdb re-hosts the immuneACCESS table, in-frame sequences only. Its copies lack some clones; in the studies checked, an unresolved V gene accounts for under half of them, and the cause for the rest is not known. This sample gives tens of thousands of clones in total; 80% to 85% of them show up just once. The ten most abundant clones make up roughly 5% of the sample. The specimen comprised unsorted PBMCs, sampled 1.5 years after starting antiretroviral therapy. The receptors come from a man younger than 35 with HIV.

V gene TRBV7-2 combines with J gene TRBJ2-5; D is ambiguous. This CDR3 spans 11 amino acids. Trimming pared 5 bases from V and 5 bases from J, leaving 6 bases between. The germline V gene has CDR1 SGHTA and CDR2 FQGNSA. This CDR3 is CASSPRETQYF. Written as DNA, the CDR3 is TGTGCCAGCAGCCCTAGGGAGACCCAGTACTTC.

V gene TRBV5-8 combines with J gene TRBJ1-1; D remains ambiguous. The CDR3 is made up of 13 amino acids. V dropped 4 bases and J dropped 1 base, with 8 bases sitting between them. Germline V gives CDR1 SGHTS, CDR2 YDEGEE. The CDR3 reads CASSPTRNTEAFF. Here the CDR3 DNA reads TGTGCCAGCAGCCCAACACGGAACACTGAAGCTTTCTTT.

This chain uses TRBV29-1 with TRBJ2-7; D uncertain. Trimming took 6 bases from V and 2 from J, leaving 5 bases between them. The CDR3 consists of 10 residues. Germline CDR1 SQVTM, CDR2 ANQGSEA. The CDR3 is CSVGTYEQYF. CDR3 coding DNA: TGCAGCGTAGGGACCTACGAGCAGTACTTC.

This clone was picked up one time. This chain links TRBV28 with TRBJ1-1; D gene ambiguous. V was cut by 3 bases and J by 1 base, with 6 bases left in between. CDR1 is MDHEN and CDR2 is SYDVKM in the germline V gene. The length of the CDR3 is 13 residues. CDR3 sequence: CASSLRQNTEAFF. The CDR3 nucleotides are TGTGCCAGCAGTTTGAGACAGAACACTGAAGCTTTCTTT.